Following are 4 T cell receptor beta chains from one sample sequenced in a study of blood T cell repertoires in COVID-19. Profiled with immunoSEQ multiplex PCR; TCRdb holds only in-frame clones, not every one. The data show 150,000 to 170,000 clones, 65% to 90% seen once. Sequences were obtained from peripheral blood. The receptors were sampled from an older woman with COVID-19, enrolled during active disease.

The chain carries TRBV29-1 and TRBJ2-3; TRBD2 agrees at 8 bases. Trimming removed 4 bases from V and 4 bases from J; junction bases left unmatched: 13. CDR1 is SQVTM, CDR2 ANQGSEA, per germline. CDR3 length: 16 amino acids. DNA of the CDR3: TGCAGCGTTGTGACTAGCGCTCAATTAAGGCCAGATACGCAGTATTTT. Translation: CSVVTSAQLRPDTQYF.

The V gene is TRBV5-6, the J gene TRBJ2-1; D may be TRBD2 (6 bases). The V end lost 4 bases, the J end lost 4 bases, and 15 bases lay between the germline ends. This CDR3 has 15 amino acids. Per germline, CDR1 SGHDT and CDR2 YYEEEE. CDR3 nucleotide sequence: TGTGCCAGCAGCCTTCTTGGCCGGGAGTACAATGAGCAGTTCTTC. Protein: CASSLLGREYNEQFF.

The genes are TRBV19 and TRBJ1-5; D might be TRBD1 (6 bases). Germline CDR1 is LNHDA and CDR2 is SQIVND (reference sequence). Trimming removed 1 base from V and 4 bases from J, with 11 bases in between. CDR3 length: 15 residues. DNA of the CDR3: TGTGCCAGTAGTATAGGAGTCAGGGGAAATCAGCCCCAGCATTTT. Protein sequence: CASSIGVRGNQPQHF.

This rearrangement joins TRBV6-5 to TRBJ1-3; 7 nucleotides line up with TRBD1. Germline assignment: CDR1 MNHEY and CDR2 SVGAGI. The CDR3 spans 16 residues. V shed 4 bases, J shed 2 bases, and the junction held 8 bases outside the gene matches. CDR3 in amino acids: CASSLDRDPTGNTIYF. Written as DNA, the CDR3 is TGTGCCAGCAGTTTAGACAGGGATCCGACTGGAAACACCATATATTTT.